Presented here are 27 T cell receptor beta chains from one specimen sequenced in a study of regulatory T cells in long-lasting Graves disease. The time point was: newly diagnosed GD, antithyroid drugs for less than 3 months. Following extraction of RNA from PBMCs, that RNA was used to make the TCR library. Investigators prepared the TCR beta libraries by applying iRepertoire HTBI primers and Arm-PCR of CDR3 regions. MiXCR was run by TCRdb on the multiplex PCR reads, yielding one entry per CDR3 protein. Among over 500,000 distinct CDR3 sequences listed, 15% to 20% were seen once. The same sample was also used in a study of T cells in Graves' hyperthyroidism and ophthalmopathy.

The material sequenced was peripheral blood mononuclear cells (PBMCs), taken at new diagnosis, from a patient treated with antithyroid drugs. These receptors all stem from a man aged 18 to 30 with Graves disease.

This clonotype was observed a few times. The chain carries TRBV20-1 and TRBJ1-1; D call uncertain. The CDR3 extends over 12 amino acids. Germline CDR1 DFQATT, CDR2 SNEGSKA (reference sequence). V was pared by 5 bases and J by 2 bases, with 9 bases between. This CDR3 reads CSAPVYNTEAFF. CDR3 coding DNA: TGCAGTGCTCCGGTGTATAACACTGAAGCTTTCTTT.

This clonotype was seen only a few times. V and J are TRBV20-1 and TRBJ1-2; perhaps TRBD1 as D (6 bases). V was pared by 2 bases and J by 6 bases, with 10 bases between. The length of the CDR3 is 12 residues. Germline loops: CDR1 DFQATT, CDR2 SNEGSKA (reference sequence). The chain's CDR3 is CSARSRGNGYTF. The CDR3 DNA reads TGCAGTGCTAGATCCAGGGGAAATGGCTACACCTTC.

This clonotype was seen only a few times. The gene calls are TRBV7-2 and TRBJ1-5, with 7 bases identical to TRBD1. This CDR3 spans 15 amino acids. After removal of 4 bases from V and 6 bases from J, the junction contained 9 bases not matched to a gene. Looked up from germline, CDR1 is SGHTA and CDR2 is FQGNSA. CDR3 DNA sequence: TGTGCCAGCAGCTCTCGACAGGGCGGGGGTCAGCCCCAGCATTTT. This codes for CASSSRQGGGQPQHF.

At least ten counts were recorded for this clonotype. The chain carries TRBV3-1 and TRBJ2-1; D remains unclear. Between the trimmed V and J ends, which lost 7 bases and 7 bases, there was a span of 14 bases. The CDR3 consists of 13 residues. Germline V gives CDR1 LGHDT, CDR2 YNNKEL (reference sequence). The DNA of the CDR3 is TGTGCCAGCACCGACCCGTCGGCGAATGAGCAGTTCTTC. It yields the protein CASTDPSANEQFF.

This clonotype has at least ten counts. This chain connects TRBV27 to TRBJ1-5; no definite D call. The CDR3 is 13 residues long. CDR1 is MNHEY, CDR2 SMNVEV, per germline (reference sequence). V was shortened by 4 bases and J by 1 base, with 5 bases between the two germline ends. The CDR3 spells CASSSLSNQPQHF. The CDR3 DNA reads TGTGCCAGCAGTTCCTTAAGCAATCAGCCCCAGCATTTT.

The chain links TRBV15 to TRBJ2-2; 7 bases fit TRBD1. V lost 1 base and J lost 0; bases outside the gene matches: 5. Germline V gene data show CDR1 as LNHNV and CDR2 as YYDKDF (reference sequence). The CDR3 loop spans 17 amino acids. The CDR3 loop is CATSRVGQASNTGELFF. In DNA form, the CDR3 reads TGTGCCACCAGCAGAGTCGGACAGGCATCGAACACCGGGGAGCTGTTTTTT.

This clonotype was picked up many times. This chain uses TRBV15 with TRBJ2-7; D may be TRBD2 (6 bases). The CDR3 is 15 residues long. V dropped 3 bases and J dropped 3 bases, with 15 bases sitting between them. Germline CDR1 and CDR2: LNHNV and YYDKDF (reference sequence). The CDR3: CATSRDRGRNYEQYF. CDR3 bases: TGTGCCACCAGCAGGGACCGGGGGAGGAACTACGAGCAGTACTTC.

This clonotype was detected only a few times. The V call is TRBV20-1, the J call TRBJ1-6; D possibly corresponds to TRBD1 (5 bases). The CDR3 is 18 residues long. Germline loops: CDR1 DFQATT, CDR2 SNEGSKA (reference sequence). Trimming pared 1 base from V and 8 bases from J, leaving 24 bases between. Here the CDR3 DNA reads TGCAGTGCTAGAGGGGTCCTTGTTCCGGGACTCGGGCATTCACCCCTCCACTTT. The encoded protein is CSARGVLVPGLGHSPLHF.

This clonotype was recorded at least ten times. This chain connects TRBV29-1 to TRBJ2-1; D gene unclear. This CDR3 is built from 13 residues. The V end was cut by 4 bases, the J end by 1 base, with 8 bases between. Looked up from germline, CDR1 is SQVTM and CDR2 is ANQGSEA. CDR3 in DNA: TGCAGCGTTGTGACGGCTTCCTACAATGAGCAGTTCTTC. This gives the protein CSVVTASYNEQFF.

This clonotype was observed at least ten times. The V and J genes are TRBV20-1 and TRBJ2-1; D is ambiguous. There are 14 residues in the CDR3. V was trimmed by 3 bases and J by 7 bases, leaving 16 bases between them. Germline V lookup: CDR1 DFQATT, CDR2 SNEGSKA (reference sequence). DNA of the CDR3: TGCAGTGCTAGGTCAGGACCCACCAGGAATGAGCAGTTCTTC. Protein sequence: CSARSGPTRNEQFF.

There are many counts of this clonotype. The chain carries TRBV27 and TRBJ1-3, with D uncertain. Germline V gene sequence: CDR1 MNHEY, CDR2 SMNVEV (reference sequence). V lost 1 base and J 3 bases, leaving 10 bases between the germline ends. This CDR3 region has 15 residues. The CDR3: CASSLYSNSGNTIYF. CDR3 in DNA: TGTGCCAGCAGTTTATATAGTAACAGTGGAAACACCATATATTTT.

The gene calls are TRBV19 and TRBJ1-1; 8 bases are shared with TRBD1. The CDR3 is 14 residues long. J was trimmed by 4 bases and V by 8 bases; bases with no gene match: 9. Germline V CDR1 and CDR2: LNHDA, SQIVND (reference sequence). This chain's CDR3 is CASSTGALGTEAFF. The CDR3 region has the DNA TGTGCCAGTTCGACAGGGGCCCTCGGCACTGAAGCTTTCTTT.

This chain uses TRBV7-2 with TRBJ2-1; a possible D gene is TRBD2 (6 bases). Between the trimmed V and J ends, which lost 5 bases and 6 bases, there was a span of 20 bases. CDR3 length: 16 residues. Per germline, CDR1 SGHTA and CDR2 FQGNSA. CDR3 sequence: CASSIQMGRWGNEQFF. Here the CDR3 DNA reads TGTGCCAGCAGCATACAGATGGGGAGGTGGGGCAATGAGCAGTTCTTC.

This clonotype has ten or more counts. The J gene is TRBJ2-1, the V gene TRBV7-2, with D possibly matching TRBD2 (5 bases). The V end was cut by 7 bases, the J end by 5 bases, with 15 bases between. CDR3 length equals 14 residues. CDR1 SGHTA and CDR2 FQGNSA come from the germline V gene. CDR3: CASTPPGWHNEQFF. CDR3 coding DNA: TGTGCCAGCACCCCGCCGGGATGGCACAATGAGCAGTTCTTC. Full variable domain (rest looked up from reference TRBV7-2 and TRBJ2-1): GAGVSQSPSNKVTEKGKDVELRCDPISGHTALYWYRQSLGQGLEFLIYFQGNSAPDKSGLPSDRFSAERTGGSVSTLTIQRTQQEDSAVYLCASTPPGWHNEQFFGPGTRLTVL.

This clonotype was counted between two and nine times. The chain carries TRBV19 and TRBJ1-5; D unresolved. Per germline, CDR1 LNHDA and CDR2 SQIVND (reference sequence). The CDR3 runs to 17 residues. Deletions cut 1 base from V and 9 bases from J, with 22 bases between. Here the CDR3 reads CASSIVLGKATERPQHF. As DNA, the CDR3 is TGTGCCAGTAGTATAGTCCTCGGCAAGGCCACCGAACGGCCCCAGCATTTT.

This clonotype has at least ten counts. The chain has TRBV2 and TRBJ2-1; 7 bases map to TRBD1. V dropped 6 bases and J dropped 3; count of bases not matched to a gene: 8. In germline, CDR1 is SNHLY, CDR2 FYNNEI. The CDR3 contains 15 residues. CDR3 loop: CASRADRASYNEQFF. CDR3 nucleotides: TGTGCCAGCAGAGCCGACAGGGCAAGCTACAATGAGCAGTTCTTC.

This clonotype was detected a few times. The rearrangement links TRBV2 to TRBJ2-1; TRBD2 agrees at 8 bases. CDR1 and CDR2 (germline): SNHLY, FYNNEI. The trim removed 3 bases at V and 2 bases at J, leaving 6 bases unmatched. There are 16 residues in the CDR3. The CDR3 DNA is TGTGCCAGCAGTGAGGGGCGGGGGGTAACCTACAATGAGCAGTTCTTC. This codes for CASSEGRGVTYNEQFF.

This clonotype showed up many times. This chain uses TRBV2 with TRBJ2-2, with TRBD2 matching over 7 bases. The junction had 9 bases not matched to a gene; V was cut back by 8 bases and J by 0 bases. The CDR3 totals 16 residues. CDR1 and CDR2 (germline): SNHLY, FYNNEI. The CDR3 sequence: CASSPPGGSNTGELFF. The CDR3, as DNA: TGTGCCAGCTCTCCTCCGGGAGGATCGAACACCGGGGAGCTGTTTTTT.

This clonotype was counted many times. The rearrangement uses TRBV5-8 and TRBJ2-5; 7 nucleotides agree with TRBD2. The CDR3 contains 14 residues. V lost 4 bases, J lost 5 bases, and 8 bases stayed unmatched. Germline V gene lookup returns CDR1 SGHTS and CDR2 YDEGEE. The CDR3 reads CASSPVAGAETQYF. DNA of the CDR3: TGTGCCAGCAGCCCGGTGGCGGGAGCGGAGACCCAGTACTTC.

The chain employs TRBV7-9 and TRBJ1-5, with a weak D call TRBD1 (6 bases). Germline CDR1 SEHNR, CDR2 FQNEAQ (reference sequence). Trimming shortened V by 5 bases and J by 5 bases, and 16 bases separated the two germline ends. The CDR3 is 15 residues long. CDR3 sequence (DNA): TGTGCCAGCAGCCCTGTTGGGGGGCTAGATCAGCCCCAGCATTTT. It translates to CASSPVGGLDQPQHF.

This clonotype has a handful of counts. V is TRBV11-2 and J is TRBJ1-2; TRBD1 is a possible D gene (5 bases). The CDR3 contains 15 residues. CDR1 and CDR2 from the germline V gene are SGHAT and FQNNGV. The V end lost 8 bases, the J end lost 3 bases, and 19 bases lay between the germline ends. The CDR3 sequence: CASSPLKGRDYGYTF. Written as DNA, the CDR3 is TGTGCCAGCTCCCCTCTGAAGGGACGGGACTATGGCTACACCTTC.

There are many counts of this clonotype. The rearrangement links TRBV12-3 or TRBV12-4 to TRBJ2-1; D perhaps matches TRBD1 (5 bases). Between the trimmed V and J ends, which lost 8 bases and 7 bases, there was a span of 12 bases. The CDR3 contains 12 residues. The CDR3 reads CASSQGRNEQFF. The CDR3 nucleotides are TGTGCCAGCTCGCAGGGTAGGAATGAGCAGTTCTTC.

There are a few counts of this clonotype. V usage is TRBV3-1 and J usage is TRBJ2-7; D may be TRBD1 (5 bases). V was clipped by 0 bases and J by 1 base, with 10 bases between them. CDR3 length: 15 amino acids. The germline V gene has CDR1 LGHDT and CDR2 YNNKEL (reference sequence). The CDR3 protein is CASSQDLTGSYEQYF. CDR3 bases: TGTGCCAGCAGCCAAGATCTAACAGGTTCCTACGAGCAGTACTTC.

This clonotype appeared many times. The V gene is TRBV30, the J gene TRBJ2-1; 9 bases match TRBD2. CDR3 length equals 14 residues. Trimming cost V 2 bases and J 4 bases; bases outside gene matches: 3. Germline CDR1 reads GTSNPN; CDR2 reads SVGIG (reference sequence). The CDR3 DNA sequence: TGTGCCTGGAGTCCGACTAGCGGATACAATGAGCAGTTCTTC. This codes for CAWSPTSGYNEQFF.

This clonotype was recorded at least ten times. This chain joins TRBV6-2 or TRBV6-3 and TRBJ1-2; unclear D gene. Germline V gene data show CDR1 as MNHEY and CDR2 as SVGEGT. CDR3 length equals 13 residues. V was cut by 9 bases and J by 0 bases, with 11 bases left in between. The CDR3 DNA reads TGTGCCAGTACACGAAACTCTAACTATGGCTACACCTTC. It specifies CASTRNSNYGYTF.

This clonotype was counted at least ten times. The CDR3 region is CAWSVPVGGNSPLHF. The CDR3 coding sequence is TGTGCCTGGAGTGTACCGGTGGGGGGGAATTCACCCCTCCACTTT. The chain combines TRBV30 with TRBJ1-6; maybe TRBD1 (5 bases). Germline assignment: CDR1 GTSNPN and CDR2 SVGIG (reference sequence). V lost 0 bases and J lost 7, with 13 bases in between. The CDR3 has 15 amino acids.

This clonotype has a single count. One junction end disagrees with the germline gene, perhaps due to a read error. The rearrangement links TRBV3-1 to TRBJ2-7, with TRBD1 identical over 11 bases. The CDR3 sequence is 19 residues long. The germline gives CDR1 LGHDT, CDR2 YNNKEL (reference sequence). The CDR3 bases are TGTGCCATCAGCCAGGGTCCCCCGGGACAGGGGGGGCTTTTCTACGAGCAGTACTTC. This codes for CAISQGPPGQGGLFYEQYF.